Shown below are 20 T cell receptor beta chains from a single sample sequenced in a study of CD8+ T cells in alopecia areata (dated by TCRdb to the late 2010s). The library relied on the immunoSEQ multiplex PCR assay. RNA was extracted from all samples and reverse transcribed into cDNA as template for TCR sequencing. TCRdb holds this immuneACCESS table with in-frame rearrangements only. Some clones are missing; in checked studies, unresolved V genes explain under half, and the rest has no known cause. Counted in this sample were about 150,000 clones; approximately 60% of them appeared once. The top ten clones comprise 36% of the sample. Sequenced: CD8+ T cells sorted from blood. These receptors were obtained from a human donor in good health.

This clone has more than one count but fewer than ten. This rearrangement joins TRBV28 to TRBJ2-5, with TRBD1 matching 8 bases. There are 15 residues in the CDR3. V shed 4 bases, J shed 2 bases, and the junction held 6 bases outside the gene matches. Germline CDR1 and CDR2: MDHEN and SYDVKM. The CDR3 sequence is CASSSADREQETQYF. The CDR3 region has the DNA TGTGCCAGCAGTTCGGCGGACAGGGAGCAAGAGACCCAGTACTTC.

V gene TRBV7-6 combines with J gene TRBJ1-2; D not certain. Trimming removed 5 bases at V and 4 bases at J, with 11 bases between. This CDR3 is built from 13 residues. Per the germline V gene, CDR1 is SGHVS and CDR2 is FNYEAQ. CDR3 bases: TGTGCCAGCAGCCGGCAGTCTTTCTATGGCTACACCTTC. It yields the protein CASSRQSFYGYTF. Based on the CDR3 plus reference TRBV7-6 and TRBJ1-2, the full variable domain is GAGVSQSPRYKVTKRGQDVALRCDPISGHVSLYWYRQALGQGPEFLTYFNYEAQQDKSGLPNDRFSAERPEGSISTLTIQRTEQRDSAMYRCASSRQSFYGYTFGSGTRLTVV.

This clone has just a few counts. The genes are TRBV29-1 and TRBJ2-3; possibly TRBD2 for D (5 bases). The CDR3 has 14 amino acids. CDR1 is SQVTM, CDR2 ANQGSEA, per germline. V shed 4 bases and J shed 9 bases, with 20 bases lying between them. In DNA, the CDR3 is TGCAGCGTTGTACCTAGCCAGACATCGGACACGCAGTATTTT. Its translation is CSVVPSQTSDTQYF.

This clone was observed a handful of times. The same CDR3 arises from other DNA sequences in this sample as well. The chain joins TRBV7-9 to TRBJ2-7, with D hard to call. Per germline, CDR1 SEHNR and CDR2 FQNEAQ (reference sequence). Between the trimmed V and J ends, which lost 2 bases and 0 bases, there was a span of 2 bases. The CDR3 totals 12 residues. This chain's CDR3 is CASSLNSYEQYF. In DNA form, the CDR3 reads TGTGCCAGCAGCTTAAACTCCTACGAGCAGTACTTC.

The V and J genes are TRBV5-1 and TRBJ2-3, with 9 nucleotides matching TRBD1. CDR3 length: 16 amino acids. Germline assignment: CDR1 SGHRS and CDR2 YFSETQ. The V segment lost 4 bases and the J segment 2 bases; nucleotides outside the gene matches: 8. The CDR3 protein is CASSTTGTGYTDTQYF. For the CDR3, the DNA is TGCGCCAGCAGCACAACCGGGACAGGGTACACAGATACGCAGTATTTT.

The chain recombines TRBV6-5 with TRBJ1-2; D is undetermined. V dropped 8 bases and J dropped 4 bases, with 11 bases sitting between them. Per the germline V gene, CDR1 is MNHEY and CDR2 is SVGAGI. The CDR3 totals 12 residues. CDR3 DNA sequence: TGTGCCAGCTCTGACACCCCCTATGGCTACACCTTC. Protein product: CASSDTPYGYTF.

This clone was counted a few times. The chain uses TRBV6-5 and TRBJ2-1, with D possibly called TRBD1 or TRBD2 (5 bases each). The CDR3 length is 16 residues. Germline V gene lookup returns CDR1 MNHEY and CDR2 SVGAGI. Trimming removed 3 bases from V and 5 bases from J, with 17 bases in between. The CDR3 region has the DNA TGTGCCAGCAGTTATGAGGGCGGTGGGGCCAACAATGAGCAGTTCTTC. Amino acid sequence: CASSYEGGGANNEQFF.

The chain joins TRBV27 to TRBJ1-2; D unresolved. Germline-derived CDR1 and CDR2 are MNHEY and SMNVEV (reference sequence). This CDR3 region has 13 residues. V was shortened by 5 bases and J by 1 base, with 8 bases between the two germline ends. CDR3 residues: CASSPLGNYGYTF. The CDR3 DNA reads as TGTGCCAGCAGTCCCCTGGGTAACTATGGCTACACCTTC.

J is TRBJ2-5 and V is TRBV27, with TRBD2 matching 10 bases. The CDR3 consists of 16 residues. Germline CDR1 is MNHEY and CDR2 is SMNVEV (reference sequence). V shed 2 bases, J shed 0 bases, and the junction held 3 bases outside the gene matches. In DNA form, the CDR3 reads TGTGCCAGCAGTTTACTTAGCGGGGGGTACCAAGAGACCCAGTACTTC. Translated, it gives CASSLLSGGYQETQYF.

The J gene is TRBJ2-2, the V gene TRBV9; 10 bases agree with TRBD1. Germline values: CDR1 SGDLS, CDR2 YYNGEE. V shed 9 bases and J 3 bases; nucleotides not matched to a gene: 2. The CDR3 length is 13 residues. This chain's CDR3 is CATGTGDTGELFF. The CDR3 DNA reads TGTGCCACCGGGACAGGGGACACCGGGGAGCTGTTTTTT.

This clone was seen more than once but under ten times. The V call is TRBV5-5, the J call TRBJ2-1; the match to TRBD2 covers 9 bases. The CDR3 is made up of 16 amino acids. The germline V gene has CDR1 SGHKS and CDR2 YYEKEE (reference sequence). After removal of 0 bases from V and 3 bases from J, the junction contained 4 bases not matched to a gene. Here the CDR3 DNA reads TGTGCCAGCAGCTTGGCGGCTAGCGGGAACTACAATGAGCAGTTCTTC. Translating gives CASSLAASGNYNEQFF.

This clone was recorded a few times. The chain recombines TRBV29-1 with TRBJ1-2, with D perhaps TRBD1 (5 bases). Between the trimmed V and J ends, which lost 3 bases and 0 bases, there was a span of 8 bases. The germline CDR1 and CDR2 sequences are SQVTM and ANQGSEA. CDR3 length equals 13 residues. The CDR3 nucleotides read TGCAGCGTTGAGAGGGGAGCTAACTATGGCTACACCTTC. Protein: CSVERGANYGYTF.

The rearrangement links TRBV7-9 to TRBJ2-5; a possible D gene is TRBD1 (6 bases). The CDR3 is 13 amino acids. V was shortened by 6 bases and J by 2 bases, with 10 bases between the two germline ends. CDR1 is SEHNR and CDR2 is FQNEAQ in the germline V gene (reference sequence). CDR3 DNA sequence: TGTGCCAGCAGTTGGACAGTTCAAGAGACCCAGTACTTC. This encodes CASSWTVQETQYF.

The chain recombines TRBV5-6 with TRBJ2-7; D possibly corresponds to TRBD1 (5 bases). Germline V gene data show CDR1 as SGHDT and CDR2 as YYEEEE. Trimming took off 4 bases at V and 3 bases at J, with 11 bases between the two ends. The CDR3 is 13 amino acids. Written as DNA, the CDR3 is TGTGCCAGCAGCGTAGCAAGGGGCTACGAGCAGTACTTC. It is translated as CASSVARGYEQYF.

V gene TRBV5-1 combines with J gene TRBJ2-7; D not resolved. The CDR3 loop spans 14 amino acids. Germline CDR1 is SGHRS and CDR2 is YFSETQ. V was shortened by 0 bases and J by 1 base, with 8 bases between the two germline ends. The CDR3 is CASSLEGSSYEQYF. Written as DNA, the CDR3 is TGCGCCAGCAGCTTGGAGGGCAGTTCCTACGAGCAGTACTTC.

This clone has more than one count but fewer than ten. The chain has TRBV29-1 and TRBJ2-7; TRBD2 is a possible D gene (5 bases). V lost 7 bases to trimming and J lost 2 bases, with 12 bases between them. Germline values: CDR1 SQVTM, CDR2 ANQGSEA. The CDR3 runs 12 residues. This CDR3 is CSATDGAYEQYF. In DNA, the CDR3 is TGCAGCGCTACGGACGGGGCCTACGAGCAGTACTTC.

The V call is TRBV11-2, the J call TRBJ2-1; 9 bases are shared with TRBD2. The CDR3 length is 16 residues. The V gene end was trimmed by 2 bases and the J gene end by 5 bases; junction bases not matched to a gene: 7. Germline V gene sequence: CDR1 SGHAT, CDR2 FQNNGV. The CDR3 is CASSLLAGTKDNEQFF. The DNA for the CDR3 is TGTGCCAGCAGCTTACTAGCGGGAACGAAGGACAATGAGCAGTTCTTC.

The chain is built from TRBV29-1 and TRBJ2-2, with 9 bases aligning to TRBD2. The CDR3 runs 13 residues. V lost 4 bases to trimming and J lost 6 bases; unmatched junction nucleotides: 3. Germline V gives CDR1 SQVTM, CDR2 ANQGSEA. CDR3: CSVGGRAAGELFF. CDR3 sequence (DNA): TGCAGCGTTGGCGGGAGGGCCGCCGGGGAGCTGTTTTTT.

This chain uses TRBV7-2 with TRBJ2-7, with D unclear. The V end was cut by 6 bases, the J end by 3 bases, with 6 bases between. The CDR3 extends over 11 amino acids. Germline loops: CDR1 SGHTA, CDR2 FQGNSA. CDR3 protein: CASRTDYEQYF. The CDR3 bases are TGTGCCAGCAGGACGGACTACGAGCAGTACTTC.

The chain carries TRBV6-5 and TRBJ2-2, with 8 nucleotides matching TRBD2. Per germline, CDR1 MNHEY and CDR2 SVGAGI. The V gene end was trimmed by 6 bases and the J gene end by 1 base; junction bases not matched to a gene: 1. The CDR3 has 14 amino acids. The CDR3 DNA reads TGTGCCAGCAGAACTAGCGGGAACACCGGGGAGCTGTTTTTT. Amino acids: CASRTSGNTGELFF.